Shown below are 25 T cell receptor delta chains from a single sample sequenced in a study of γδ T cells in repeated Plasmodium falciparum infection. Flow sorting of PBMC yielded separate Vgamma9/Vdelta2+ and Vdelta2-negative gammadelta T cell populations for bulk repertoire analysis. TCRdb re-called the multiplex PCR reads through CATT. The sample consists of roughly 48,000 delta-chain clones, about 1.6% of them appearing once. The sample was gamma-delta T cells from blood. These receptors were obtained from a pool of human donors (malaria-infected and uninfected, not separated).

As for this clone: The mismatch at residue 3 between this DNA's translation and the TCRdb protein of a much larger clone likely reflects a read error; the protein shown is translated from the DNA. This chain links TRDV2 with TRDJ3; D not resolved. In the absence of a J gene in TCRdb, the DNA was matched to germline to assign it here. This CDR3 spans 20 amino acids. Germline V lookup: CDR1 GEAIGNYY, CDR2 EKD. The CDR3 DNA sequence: TGTGCCCGTGACCTCCTCTCGGACGTCCCCCGCTCCTGGGACACCCGACAGATGTTTTTC. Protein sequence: CARDLLSDVPRSWDTRQMFF.

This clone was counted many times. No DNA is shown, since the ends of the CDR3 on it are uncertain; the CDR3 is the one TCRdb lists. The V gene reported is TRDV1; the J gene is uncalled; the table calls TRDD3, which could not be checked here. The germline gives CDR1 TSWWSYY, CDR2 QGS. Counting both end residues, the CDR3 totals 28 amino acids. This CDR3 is CALGEMVPQPRVLGYWGTLWEGTDKLIF.

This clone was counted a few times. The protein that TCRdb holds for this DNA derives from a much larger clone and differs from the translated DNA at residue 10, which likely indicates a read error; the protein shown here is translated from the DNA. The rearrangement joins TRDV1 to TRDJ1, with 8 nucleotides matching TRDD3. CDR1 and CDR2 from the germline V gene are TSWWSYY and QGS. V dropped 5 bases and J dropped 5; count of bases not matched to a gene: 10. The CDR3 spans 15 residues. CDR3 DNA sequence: TGTGCTCTTGGGACTAACGGGATACGGTGTGATAAACTCATCTTT. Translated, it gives CALGTNGIRCDKLIF.

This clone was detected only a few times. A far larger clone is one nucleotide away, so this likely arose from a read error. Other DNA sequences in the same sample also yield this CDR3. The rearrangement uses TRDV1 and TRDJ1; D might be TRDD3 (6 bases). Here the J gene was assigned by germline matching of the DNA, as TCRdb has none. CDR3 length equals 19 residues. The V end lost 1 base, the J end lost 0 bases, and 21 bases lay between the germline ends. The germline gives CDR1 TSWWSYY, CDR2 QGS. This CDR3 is CALGEHPYLGMVYTDKLIF. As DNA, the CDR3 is TGTGCTCTTGGGGAACATCCCTACTTGGGGATGGTTTACACCGATAAACTCATCTTT.

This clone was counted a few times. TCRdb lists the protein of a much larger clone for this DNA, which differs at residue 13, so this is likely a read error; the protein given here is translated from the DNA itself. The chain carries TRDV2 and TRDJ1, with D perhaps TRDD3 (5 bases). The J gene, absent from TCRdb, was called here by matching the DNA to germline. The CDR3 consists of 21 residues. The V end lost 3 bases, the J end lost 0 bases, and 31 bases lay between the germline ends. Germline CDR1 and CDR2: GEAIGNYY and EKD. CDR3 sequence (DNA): TGTGCCTGTGACCCGATCCCCCGTACTGGTCAGGGGGTACGGTACACCGATAAACTCATCTTT. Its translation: CACDPIPRTGQGVRYTDKLIF.

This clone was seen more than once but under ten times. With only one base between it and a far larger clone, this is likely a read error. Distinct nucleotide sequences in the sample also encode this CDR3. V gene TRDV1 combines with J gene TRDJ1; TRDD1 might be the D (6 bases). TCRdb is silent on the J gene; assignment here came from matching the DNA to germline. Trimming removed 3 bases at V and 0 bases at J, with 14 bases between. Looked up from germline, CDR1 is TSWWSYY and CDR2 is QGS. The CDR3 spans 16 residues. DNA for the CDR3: TGTGCTCTTGGGGAGGAAATACCCTCGTACACCGATAAACTCATCTTT. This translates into CALGEEIPSYTDKLIF.

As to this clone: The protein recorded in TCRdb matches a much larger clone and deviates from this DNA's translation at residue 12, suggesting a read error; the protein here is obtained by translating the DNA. This chain's CDR3 is CALGTHLGDKYSTDKLIF. The CDR3 DNA sequence: TGTGCTCTTGGGACCCACCTGGGGGATAAGTATAGCACCGATAAACTCATCTTT. The chain recombines TRDV1 with TRDJ1, with TRDD3 matching 10 bases. No J gene is reported in TCRdb; it was inferred here by comparing the DNA with germline. J gave up 1 base and V 5 bases, and 13 bases lay outside the gene matches. The CDR3 length is 18 residues. Germline CDR1 reads TSWWSYY; CDR2 reads QGS.

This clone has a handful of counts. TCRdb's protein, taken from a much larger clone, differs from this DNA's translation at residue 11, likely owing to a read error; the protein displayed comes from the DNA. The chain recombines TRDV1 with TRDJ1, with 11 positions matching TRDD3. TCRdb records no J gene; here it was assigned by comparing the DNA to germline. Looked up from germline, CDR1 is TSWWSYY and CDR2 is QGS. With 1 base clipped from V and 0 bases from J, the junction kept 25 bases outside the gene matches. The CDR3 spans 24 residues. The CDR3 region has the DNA TGTGCTCTTGGGGAACCACCGTTATTCTGGTCCTGTGCTGGGGGATACTCATACACCGATAAACTCATCTTT. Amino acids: CALGEPPLFWSCAGGYSYTDKLIF.

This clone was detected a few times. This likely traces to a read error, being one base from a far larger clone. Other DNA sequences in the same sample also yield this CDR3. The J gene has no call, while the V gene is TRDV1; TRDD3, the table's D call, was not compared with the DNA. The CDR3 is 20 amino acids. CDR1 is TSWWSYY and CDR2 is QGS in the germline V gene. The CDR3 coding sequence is TGTGCTCTTGGGGACCAAACGTCATCGGTACTGCCTATGTACACCGATAAACTCATCTTC. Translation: CALGDQTSSVLPMYTDKLIF.

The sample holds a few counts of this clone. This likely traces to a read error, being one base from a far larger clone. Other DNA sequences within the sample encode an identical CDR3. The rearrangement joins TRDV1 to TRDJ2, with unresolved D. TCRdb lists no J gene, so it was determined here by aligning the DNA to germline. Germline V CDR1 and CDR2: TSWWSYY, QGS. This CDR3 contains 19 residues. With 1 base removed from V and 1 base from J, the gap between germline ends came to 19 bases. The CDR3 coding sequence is TGTGCTCTTGGGGAACCCCTAGGTTCTAGAGTTTATTTGACAGCACAACTCTTCTTT. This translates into CALGEPLGSRVYLTAQLFF.

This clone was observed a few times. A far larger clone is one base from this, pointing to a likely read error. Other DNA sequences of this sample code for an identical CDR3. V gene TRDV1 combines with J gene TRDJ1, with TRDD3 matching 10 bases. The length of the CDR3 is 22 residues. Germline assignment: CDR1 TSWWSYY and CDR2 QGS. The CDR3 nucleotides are TGTGCTCTTGGGGACCGAAAACCCGTCCCGTACCGGGGGATACGGGTTACCGATAAGCTCATCTTT. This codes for CALGDRKPVPYRGIRVTDKLIF.

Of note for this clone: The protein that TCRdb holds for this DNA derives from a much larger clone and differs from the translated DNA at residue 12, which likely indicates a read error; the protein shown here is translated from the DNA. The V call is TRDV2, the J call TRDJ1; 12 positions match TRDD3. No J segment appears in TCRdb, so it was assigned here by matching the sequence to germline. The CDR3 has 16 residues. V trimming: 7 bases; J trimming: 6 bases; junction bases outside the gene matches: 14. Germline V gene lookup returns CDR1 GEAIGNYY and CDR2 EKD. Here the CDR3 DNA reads TGTGCCTGGGGATTCTCGTACTGGGGGATACTCAATAAACTCATCTTT. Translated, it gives CAWGFSYWGILNKLIF.

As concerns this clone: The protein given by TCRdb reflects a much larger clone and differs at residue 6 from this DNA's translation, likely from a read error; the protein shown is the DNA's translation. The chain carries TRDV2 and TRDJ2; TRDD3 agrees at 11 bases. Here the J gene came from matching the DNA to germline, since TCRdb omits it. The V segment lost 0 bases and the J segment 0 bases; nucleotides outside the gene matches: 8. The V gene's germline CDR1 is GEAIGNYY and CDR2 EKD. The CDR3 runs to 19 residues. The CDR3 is CACDTAWLGDTSLTAQLFF. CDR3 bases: TGTGCCTGTGACACCGCCTGGCTGGGGGATACATCTTTGACAGCACAACTCTTCTTT.

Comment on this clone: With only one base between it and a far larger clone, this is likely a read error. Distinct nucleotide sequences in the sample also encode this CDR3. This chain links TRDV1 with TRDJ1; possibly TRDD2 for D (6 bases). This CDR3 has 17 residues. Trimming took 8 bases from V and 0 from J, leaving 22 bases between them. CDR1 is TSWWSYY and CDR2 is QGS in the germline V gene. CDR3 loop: CALPSFPQGTDTDKLIF. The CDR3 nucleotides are TGTGCTCTTCCCTCCTTCCCCCAGGGTACGGACACCGATAAACTCATCTTT.

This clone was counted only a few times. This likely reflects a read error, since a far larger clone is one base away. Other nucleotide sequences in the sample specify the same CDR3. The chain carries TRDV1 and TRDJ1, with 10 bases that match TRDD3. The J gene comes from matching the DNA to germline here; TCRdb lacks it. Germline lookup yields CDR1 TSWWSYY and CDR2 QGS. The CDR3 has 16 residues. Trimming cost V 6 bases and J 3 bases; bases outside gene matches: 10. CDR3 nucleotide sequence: TGTGCTCTTGGCCTTACTGGGGGATCTACACCCGATAAACTCATCTTT. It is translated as CALGLTGGSTPDKLIF.

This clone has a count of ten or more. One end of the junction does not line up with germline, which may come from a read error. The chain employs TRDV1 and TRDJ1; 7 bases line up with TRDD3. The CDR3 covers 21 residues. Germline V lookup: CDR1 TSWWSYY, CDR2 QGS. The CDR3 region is CALGELKVPSTWGEYTDKLIF. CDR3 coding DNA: TGTGCTCTTGGTGAACTGAAAGTTCCGTCCACCTGGGGGGAATACACCGATAAACTCATCTTT.

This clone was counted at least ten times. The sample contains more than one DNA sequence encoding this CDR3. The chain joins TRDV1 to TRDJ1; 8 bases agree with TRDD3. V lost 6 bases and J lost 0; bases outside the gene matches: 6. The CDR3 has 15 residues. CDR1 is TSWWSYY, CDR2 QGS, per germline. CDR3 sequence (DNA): TGTGCTCTTGGTGAGGTACTGGGGGACACCGATAAACTCATCTTT. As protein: CALGEVLGDTDKLIF.

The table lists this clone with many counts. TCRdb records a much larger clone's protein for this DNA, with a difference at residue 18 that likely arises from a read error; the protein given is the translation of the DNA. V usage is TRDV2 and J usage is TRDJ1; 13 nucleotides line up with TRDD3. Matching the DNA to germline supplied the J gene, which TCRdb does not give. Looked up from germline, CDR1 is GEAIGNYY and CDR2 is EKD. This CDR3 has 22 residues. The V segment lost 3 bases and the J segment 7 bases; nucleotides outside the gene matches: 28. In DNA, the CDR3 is TGTGCCTGTGACCCCCTGGATACTGGGGGATACGGGGGATTTACCCATGAGACTAAACTCATCTTT. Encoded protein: CACDPLDTGGYGGFTHETKLIF.

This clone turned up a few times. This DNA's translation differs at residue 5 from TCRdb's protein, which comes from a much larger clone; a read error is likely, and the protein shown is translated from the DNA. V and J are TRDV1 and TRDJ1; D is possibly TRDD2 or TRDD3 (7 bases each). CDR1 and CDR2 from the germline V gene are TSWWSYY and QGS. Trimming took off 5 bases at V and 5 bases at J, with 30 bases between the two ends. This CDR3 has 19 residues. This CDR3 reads CALGKKLLPSTGAPDKLIF. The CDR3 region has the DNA TGTGCTCTTGGGAAAAAACTTCTTCCTAGTACTGGGGCCCCAGATAAACTCATCTTT.

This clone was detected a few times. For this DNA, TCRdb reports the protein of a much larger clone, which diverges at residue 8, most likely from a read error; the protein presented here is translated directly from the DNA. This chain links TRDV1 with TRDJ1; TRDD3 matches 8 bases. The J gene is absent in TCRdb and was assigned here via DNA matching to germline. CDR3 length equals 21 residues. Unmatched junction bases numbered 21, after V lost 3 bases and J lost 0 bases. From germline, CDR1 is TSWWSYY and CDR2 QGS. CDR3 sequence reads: CALGDQPPYDWGFVYTDKLIF. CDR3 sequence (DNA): TGTGCTCTTGGGGACCAACCTCCCTACGACTGGGGGTTCGTGTACACCGATAAACTCATCTTT.

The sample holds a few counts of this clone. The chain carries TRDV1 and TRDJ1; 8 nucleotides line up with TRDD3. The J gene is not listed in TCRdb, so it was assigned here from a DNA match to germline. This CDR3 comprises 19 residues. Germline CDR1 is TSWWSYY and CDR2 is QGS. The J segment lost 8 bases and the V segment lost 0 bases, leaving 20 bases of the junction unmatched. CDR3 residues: CALGELERSDLGDASKLIF. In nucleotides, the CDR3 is TGTGCTCTTGGGGAACTAGAAAGGTCGGATCTGGGGGACGCTTCAAAACTCATCTTT.

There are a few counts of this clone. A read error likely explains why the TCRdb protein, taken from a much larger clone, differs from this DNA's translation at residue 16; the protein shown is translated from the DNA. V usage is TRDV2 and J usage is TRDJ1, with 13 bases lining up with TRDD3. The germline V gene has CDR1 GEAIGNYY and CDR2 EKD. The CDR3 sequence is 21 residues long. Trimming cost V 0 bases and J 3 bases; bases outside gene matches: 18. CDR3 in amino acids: CACDTVTGGYAERKDADKLIF. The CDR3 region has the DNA TGTGCCTGTGACACCGTTACTGGGGGATACGCCGAGCGGAAGGACGCCGATAAACTCATCTTT.

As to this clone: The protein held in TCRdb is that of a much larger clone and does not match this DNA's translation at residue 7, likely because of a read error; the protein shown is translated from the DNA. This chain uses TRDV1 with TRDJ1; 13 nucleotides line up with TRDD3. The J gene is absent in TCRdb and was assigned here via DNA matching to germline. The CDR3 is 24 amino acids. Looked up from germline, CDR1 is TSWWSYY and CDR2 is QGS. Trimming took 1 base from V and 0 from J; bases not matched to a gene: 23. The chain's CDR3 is CALGERTTSLTGGYAAGYTDKLIF. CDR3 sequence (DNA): TGTGCTCTTGGGGAACGAACTACCTCGCTAACTGGGGGATACGCTGCCGGGTACACCGATAAACTCATCTTT.

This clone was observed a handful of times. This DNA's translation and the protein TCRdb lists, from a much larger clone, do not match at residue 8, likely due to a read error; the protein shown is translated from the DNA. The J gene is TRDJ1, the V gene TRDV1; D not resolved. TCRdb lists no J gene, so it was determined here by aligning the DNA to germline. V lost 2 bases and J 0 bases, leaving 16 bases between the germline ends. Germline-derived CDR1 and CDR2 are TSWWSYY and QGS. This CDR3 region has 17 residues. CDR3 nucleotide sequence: TGTGCTCTTGGGGAATATGAGGAGTCCCTAAACACCGATAAACTCATCTTT. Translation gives CALGEYEESLNTDKLIF.

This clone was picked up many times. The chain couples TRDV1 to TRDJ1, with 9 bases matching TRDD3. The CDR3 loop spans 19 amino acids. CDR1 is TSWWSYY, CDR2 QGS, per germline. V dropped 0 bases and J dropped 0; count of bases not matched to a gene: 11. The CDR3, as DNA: TGTGCTCTTGGGGAACTTTTTCTCCTATGGGGGATAAACACCGATAAACTCATCTTT. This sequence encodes CALGELFLLWGINTDKLIF.